This T cell receptor (beta chain) comes out of a study of blood T cells in healthy people across ages. The study, taken as a whole, reports: Naive T cell percentage by flow cytometry tracked strongly with beta diversity. The fall in TCR beta diversity per million T cells was roughly linear with age. Long-lived and aged donors differed, with more naive CD4+ cells and higher diversity in the long-lived.

Germline V gives CDR1 LGHNA, CDR2 YSLEER. V was clipped by 0 bases and J by 7 bases, with 9 bases between them. The CDR3 runs to 13 residues. This clonotype was counted ten times or more. Its antigen is still unknown. It was with a sample-barcoded 5' primer and a J-beta primer mix that a second PCR of roughly 7 to 12 cycles was run. Each single sample gave us at least 2.5 million CDR3-containing paired-end reads. TCRdb re-called the 5' RACE reads with MiXCR, one entry per CDR3 protein. The table includes fewer than 900,000 distinct CDR3 sequences, 45% to 50% detected once. Sequencing used blood. This receptor was identified in a woman aged 60 to 75 in good health. The chain has TRBV4-3 and TRBJ2-5, with D hard to call. The CDR3 here is CASSQDPIRTQYF. CDR3 DNA sequence: TGCGCCAGCAGCCAAGACCCCATCCGGACCCAGTACTTC.